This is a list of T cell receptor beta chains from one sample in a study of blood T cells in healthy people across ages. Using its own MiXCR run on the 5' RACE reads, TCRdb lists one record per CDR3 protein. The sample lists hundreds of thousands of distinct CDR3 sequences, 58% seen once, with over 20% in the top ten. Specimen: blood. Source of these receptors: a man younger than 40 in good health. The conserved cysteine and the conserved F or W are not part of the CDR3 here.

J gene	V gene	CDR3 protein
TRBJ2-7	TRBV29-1	SASPGGASYEQY
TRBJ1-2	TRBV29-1	SVETPQGPNYGYT
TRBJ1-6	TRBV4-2	ASSQDVVGQGSPLH
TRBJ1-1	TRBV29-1	SVDSWGQNSF
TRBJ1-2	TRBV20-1	SAQNPGLTQAYGYT
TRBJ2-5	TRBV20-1	SAKTEQETQY
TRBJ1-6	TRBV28	ASSLPGTFSPLH
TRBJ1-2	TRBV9	ASSVDLGRGTNGYT
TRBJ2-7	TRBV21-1	ETGQRISYEQY
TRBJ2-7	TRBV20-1	SARDFGSRPYEQY
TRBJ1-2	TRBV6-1	ASSETREPYGYT
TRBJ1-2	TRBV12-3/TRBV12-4	ASSPESGANYGYT
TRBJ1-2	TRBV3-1	ASSHPGQGVYGYT
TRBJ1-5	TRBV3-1	ASSPGRAGNQPQH
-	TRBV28	AGSPQDRDSEQY
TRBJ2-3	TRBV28	ASSSSSGRALPDTQY
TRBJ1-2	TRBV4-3	ASSRGRGGTQRYT
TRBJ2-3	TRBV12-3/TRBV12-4	ASSLVASGNRNTQY
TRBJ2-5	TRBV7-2	ASSPLIPETQY
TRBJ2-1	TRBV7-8	ASSFGLAGNNEQF
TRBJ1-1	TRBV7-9	ASSPRHGEQAF
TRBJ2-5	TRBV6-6	ASSKTSVQETQY
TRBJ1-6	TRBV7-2	ASSSQGGSSPLH
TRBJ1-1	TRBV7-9	ASSPQGYVAF
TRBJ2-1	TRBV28	ASSYGQGRSYNEQF
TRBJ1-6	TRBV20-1	SAMTRSSPLH
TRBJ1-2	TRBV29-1	SVEPTNYGYT
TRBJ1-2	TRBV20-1	SAIQGRLDYGYT
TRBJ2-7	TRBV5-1	AGSFTRAGSYGQY
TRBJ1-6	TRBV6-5	ASSYSTSSSYNSPLH
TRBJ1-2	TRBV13	ASSLFRSRDHGYT
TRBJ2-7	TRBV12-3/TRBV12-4	ASTDRGDEQY
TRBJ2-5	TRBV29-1	SVEDLEGVGETQY
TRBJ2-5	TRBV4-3	ASSQGWRVETQY
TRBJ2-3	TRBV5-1	ASSLKGASTDTQY
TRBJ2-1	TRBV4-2	ASSQLFSLLPSFLGGPPGEQF
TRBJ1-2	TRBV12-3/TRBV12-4	ASSYLLSPPTYGYT
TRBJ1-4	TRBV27	AGSMRTFGEKLF
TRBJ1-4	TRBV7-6	ASSLRGDRPNEKLF
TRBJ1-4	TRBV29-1	SVRPGSTNEKLF
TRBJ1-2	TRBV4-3	ASSPGQRFYGYT
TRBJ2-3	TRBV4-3	ASSPYGGRAADTQY
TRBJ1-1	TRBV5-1	ASSFLSTGGTEAF
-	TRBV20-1	SASGAGHLESYEQY
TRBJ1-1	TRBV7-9	ASSLSAANPEAF
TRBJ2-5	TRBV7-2	ASSFGYQGQY
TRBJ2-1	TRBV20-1	SARAPGGIENEQF
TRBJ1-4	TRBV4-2	ASSKNQGAVREKLF
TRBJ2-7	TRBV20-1	SAEGGRGSSYEQY
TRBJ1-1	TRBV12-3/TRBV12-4	ASSPLLEAF
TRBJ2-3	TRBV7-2	ASSFAGLTSTDTQY
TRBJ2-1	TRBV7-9	ALSRKAGKRLAGGNEQF